This is a list of T cell receptor beta chains from one sample in a study of human T cells and chemical hapten exposure. TCRdb re-called the RACE reads through MiXCR, storing one row per CDR3 protein. The sample shows roughly 100,000 distinct CDR3 sequences, around 34% of them seen only once. The input for sequencing was whole blood, taken in connection with sensitization to the hapten diphenylcyclopropenone (DPC). These receptors all come from a man aged 35 to 55 with alopecia areata. Some clones in this sample may be carry-over from other donors' samples. CDR3s include the opening cysteine and the closing phenylalanine or tryptophan. D genes are given only for firm matches. Clone size is shown for a subset of rows, as once, few, many or a class of expanded clone.

- | TRBJ2-1 | - | TRBV10-1 | TGCGCCAGCAGTGCCCCAGATTGGACTCCTCGGAATGAGCAGTTCTTC | CASSAPDWTPRNEQFF
- | TRBJ2-3 | - | TRBV24-1 | TGTGCCACCAGTGATGTGGGGGAGGACAGCACAGATACGCAGTATTTT | CATSDVGEDSTDTQYF
TRBD1 | TRBJ1-5 | - | TRBV15 | TGTGCCACCAGCAAACAGGGGGCAGGTCAGCCCCAGCATTTT | CATSKQGAGQPQHF
TRBD2 | TRBJ2-2 | - | TRBV7-9 | TGTGCCAGCAGCTTTCCTCCCCAGCGGGGTCAGGACGGGGAGCTGTTTTTT | CASSFPPQRGQDGELFF
TRBD1 | TRBJ2-7 | few | TRBV27 | TGTGCCAGCAGTCAACCGGGACAGACCTACGAGCAGTACTTC | CASSQPGQTYEQYF
- | TRBJ2-1 | - | TRBV7-2 | TGTGCCAGCAGCTTGGAAGTTGCGGATGAGCAGTTCTTC | CASSLEVADEQFF
TRBD1 | TRBJ2-5 | - | TRBV6-5 | TGTGCCAGCAGTTACTGGGACAGGGAAGAGACCCAGTACTTC | CASSYWDREETQYF
- | TRBJ2-2 | - | TRBV4-2 | TGTGCCAGCAGTCGAGGGCGGGAAGGGACCGGGGAGCTGTTTTTT | CASSRGREGTGELFF
- | TRBJ1-1 | - | TRBV7-9 | TGTGCCAGCAGCTTAGGTTATGAAGCTTTCTTT | CASSLGYEAFF
- | TRBJ1-5 | - | TRBV15 | TGTGCCACCAGCATTCCGACAGGTAGCAATCAGCCCCAGCATTTT | CATSIPTGSNQPQHF
TRBD2 | TRBJ2-3 | - | TRBV20-1 | TGCAGTGCAGTCAGTGGACTAGTGTACACAGATACGCAGTATTTT | CSAVSGLVYTDTQYF
- | TRBJ2-1 | - | TRBV28 | TGTGCCAGCAGTTTAGCAGCGCCCCCCGGCAATGAGCAGTTCTTC | CASSLAAPPGNEQFF
TRBD2 | TRBJ2-5 | few | TRBV5-1 | TGCGCCAGCAGCAGAACCGGGACTAGCGACCAAGAGACCCAGTACTTC | CASSRTGTSDQETQYF
- | TRBJ1-5 | - | TRBV6-2/TRBV6-3 | TGTGCCAGCAGTCTAAGGGGGGACTGGAGCAATCAGCCCCAGCATTTT | CASSLRGDWSNQPQHF
- | TRBJ1-2 | - | TRBV18 | TGTGCCAGCTCAGCCAAGGACAACTATGGCTACACCTTC | CASSAKDNYGYTF
- | TRBJ1-1 | - | TRBV7-3 | TGTGCCAGCAGCTTTCAGGAGGACACTGAAGCTTTCTTT | CASSFQEDTEAFF
- | TRBJ1-5 | few | TRBV19 | TGTGCCAGTAGAGAGCCGAATTTCAATCAGCCCCAGCATTTT | CASREPNFNQPQHF
- | TRBJ1-3 | - | TRBV13 | TGTGCCAGCAGCTTTCTGGGCGTCGGAAACACCATATATTTT | CASSFLGVGNTIYF
- | TRBJ1-1 | - | TRBV4-2 | TGTGCCAGCAGCCAAACAAGAGGGTTACTAGCTGAAGCTTTCTTT | CASSQTRGLLAEAFF
TRBD1 | TRBJ1-2 | few | TRBV4-3 | TGCGCCAGCAGCCAAGAGGGACAGGTATATGGCTACACCTTC | CASSQEGQVYGYTF
- | TRBJ1-2 | - | TRBV5-1 | TGCGCCAGCAGCTCCACAGATAACTATGGCTACACCTTC | CASSSTDNYGYTF
TRBD2 | TRBJ2-1 | - | TRBV19 | TGTGCCAGTAGTATAGATCGGGTAGCGGGGAAAACTATTCCCAATGAGCAGTTCTTC | CASSIDRVAGKTIPNEQFF
- | TRBJ2-5 | few | TRBV20-1 | TGCAGTGCTAGAGATGTTGACCGCCCCCGGGAGACCCAGTACTTC | CSARDVDRPRETQYF
TRBD2 | TRBJ2-3 | few | TRBV6-6 | TGTGCCAGCAGTTACTCGACGGGACTAGCGGGAGGGATGGATACGCAGTATTTT | CASSYSTGLAGGMDTQYF
TRBD2 | TRBJ2-5 | - | TRBV7-7 | TGTGCTAGCAGCCCCAATAGCGGGATGGAGACCCAGTACTTC | CASSPNSGMETQYF
- | TRBJ1-5 | few | TRBV6-2/TRBV6-3 | TGTGCCAGCAGCATGAGACGAAGCAATCAGCCCCAGCATTTT | CASSMRRSNQPQHF
- | TRBJ2-7 | few | TRBV12-3/TRBV12-4 | TGTGCCAGCAGTCCCGGGGGGCACGAGCAGTACTTC | CASSPGGHEQYF
- | TRBJ2-1 | - | TRBV5-1 | TGCGCCAGCAGCTTGGGGAGCGGGCTCTCCTACAATGAGCAGTTCTTC | CASSLGSGLSYNEQFF
- | TRBJ2-7 | - | TRBV7-2 | TGTGCCAGCAGCTCCTACTCGATCTCCTACGAGCAGTACTTC | CASSSYSISYEQYF
- | TRBJ2-3 | few | TRBV4-3 | TGCGCCAGCAGCCAAGGGAGTAGCACAGATACGCAGTATTTT | CASSQGSSTDTQYF
- | TRBJ2-5 | - | TRBV10-3 | TGTGCCATCAGAGGAAGTCAGGGAGAGACCCAGTACTTC | CAIRGSQGETQYF
TRBD1 | TRBJ1-6 | - | TRBV6-5 | TGTGCCAGCGGCCTCACCCCCGACAGGGTCGGCGGTTCACCCCTCCACTTT | CASGLTPDRVGGSPLHF
TRBD1 | TRBJ2-5 | - | TRBV4-3 | TGCGCCAGCAGCCAAGGACAGGGTTGGGCCCAGTACTTC | CASSQGQGWAQYF
- | TRBJ1-5 | - | TRBV6-5 | TGTGCCAGCAGCTACTCATCGGTGGGCAATCAGCCCCAGCATTTT | CASSYSSVGNQPQHF
TRBD2 | TRBJ2-3 | - | TRBV7-2 | TGTGCCAGCAGCTCCTGGACTAGCGGCACAGATACGCAGTATTTT | CASSSWTSGTDTQYF
TRBD2 | TRBJ2-3 | - | TRBV7-2 | TGTGCCAGCAGTTTAGCGGGCAGGGCCACAGATACGCAGTATTTT | CASSLAGRATDTQYF
TRBD1 | TRBJ2-5 | few | TRBV29-1 | TGCAGCGTTGGGACAGGGTCAGGAGAGACCCAGTACTTC | CSVGTGSGETQYF
- | TRBJ2-6 | few | TRBV27 | TGTGCCAGCAGTCGGGTGGAGGGTTTAGGGGCCAACGTCCTGACTTTC | CASSRVEGLGANVLTF
TRBD1 | TRBJ1-1 | few | TRBV5-1 | TGCGCCAGCAGCTTGGCCGCAGGGGGAGGGACTGAAGCTTTCTTT | CASSLAAGGGTEAFF
TRBD2 | TRBJ2-3 | few | TRBV29-1 | TGCAGCGTTGATCTGGTAGCGGGAGCAGATACGCAGTATTTT | CSVDLVAGADTQYF
- | TRBJ2-3 | - | TRBV2 | TGTGCCAGCAGTCAGGGACTAGATACGCAGTATTTT | CASSQGLDTQYF
TRBD1 | TRBJ2-7 | few | TRBV29-1 | TGCAGCGTTGAGGACAGGACCTCCTACGAGCAGTACTTC | CSVEDRTSYEQYF
TRBD1 | TRBJ2-7 | - | TRBV29-1 | TGCAGCGTTGAAGAACCCCACAGGGGCTACGAGCAGTACTTC | CSVEEPHRGYEQYF
- | TRBJ1-1 | - | TRBV15 | TGTGCCACCAGCAGAGATTTTTGGGGGTCTGAAGCTTTCTTT | CATSRDFWGSEAFF
TRBD2 | TRBJ2-3 | many | TRBV5-1 | TGCGCCAGCAGCTTGGTTCTAGCGGACGCAGATACGCAGTATTTT | CASSLVLADADTQYF
TRBD2 | TRBJ2-1 | - | TRBV18 | TGTGCCAGCTCACCTACCAGCGGGGGCTACAATGAGCAGTTCTTC | CASSPTSGGYNEQFF
TRBD2 | TRBJ2-2 | few | TRBV3-1 | TGTGCCAGCAGCCAGGACGGGAGGGCGAACACCGGGGAGCTGTTTTTT | CASSQDGRANTGELFF